The sequence of this T cell receptor (beta chain) was determined in a study of CD8 T cells in ankylosing spondylitis. This clonotype was detected many times. Its antigen is still unknown. TCRdb fed the 5' RACE reads into MiXCR, producing one record per CDR3 protein. The repertoire holds a few hundred thousand distinct CDR3 sequences, with about 18% as singletons. The V and J ends lost 8 bases and 0 bases respectively, with 8 bases between them. Germline CDR1 reads MNHNS; CDR2 reads SASEGT. This CDR3 is 13 amino acids long. Findings and limits, study-wide: Within peripheral blood, clones linked to disease were CD8+ and relatively rare. A TCR beta motif made of about eight highly homologous variants seemed typical of ankylosing spondylitis blood.

The chain has TRBV6-1 and TRBJ1-5, with D unclear. Sequenced input: blood, either unsorted or a sorted T cell fraction (not recorded which). The receptor was derived from a male donor with ankylosing spondylitis or in good health (not recorded which). The CDR3 DNA reads as TGTGCCAGCCTCCAGAATAGCAATCAGCCCCAGCATTTT. It specifies CASLQNSNQPQHF.